This T cell receptor beta chain was obtained from a study of PD-1 blockade in classical Hodgkin lymphoma. Time point denoted: cycle 4 day 1 (C4D1), after around six weeks of nivolumab. After autologous stem cell transplantation all patients relapsed, and prior brentuximab vedotin exposure differed between cohorts. On this clone itself: The antigen remains undetermined.

Deletions cut 2 bases from V and 4 bases from J, with 14 bases between. Germline lookup yields CDR1 MNHEY and CDR2 SVGAGI. The CDR3 is 15 amino acids. Study-wide findings and caveats: Before treatment, complete responders showed about the same diversity as newly diagnosed patients.

This table comes from immunoSEQ multiplex PCR, and its TCRdb copy is limited to in-frame clones, with some not included. The sample includes about 39,000 clones, 75% to 85% of them seen just once. This TCR came from a human donor with classical Hodgkin lymphoma. The chain carries TRBV6-5 and TRBJ1-2; no definite D call. This specimen was peripheral blood mononuclear cells (PBMCs), taken before the fourth cycle of nivolumab. This chain's CDR3 is CASSYLGVTLYGYTF. CDR3 in DNA: TGTGCCAGCAGTTACCTGGGAGTAACCCTCTATGGCTACACCTTC.